This T cell receptor beta chain comes out of a study of early T cells in non-severe SARS-CoV-2 infection. The wider study: The chains were unpaired, and the sequenced material was bulk RNA from unsorted whole blood. Study-wide results and caveats: VDJdb matching, biased toward anti-spike CD8 responses, missed private and CD4 specificities.

TCRdb itself ran the 5' RACE reads through MiXCR, one entry per CDR3 protein. The sample has about 32,000 distinct CDR3 sequences; about 3.8% are singletons. With regard to this clonotype: The antigen remains unidentified.

Trimming cost V 0 bases and J 8 bases, with 12 bases left between them. Germline loops: CDR1 SGHRS, CDR2 YFSETQ. This CDR3 is 14 amino acids long. The specimen was whole blood. The source is an adult who was a healthcare worker with PCR-confirmed SARS-CoV-2 infection or an uninfected control (not recorded which). The chain is built from TRBV5-1 and TRBJ2-1, with D uncertain. The CDR3 DNA follows: TGCGCCAGCAGCTTGGTCCGGCTCCCCGATGAGCAGTTCTTC. It codes for CASSLVRLPDEQFF.